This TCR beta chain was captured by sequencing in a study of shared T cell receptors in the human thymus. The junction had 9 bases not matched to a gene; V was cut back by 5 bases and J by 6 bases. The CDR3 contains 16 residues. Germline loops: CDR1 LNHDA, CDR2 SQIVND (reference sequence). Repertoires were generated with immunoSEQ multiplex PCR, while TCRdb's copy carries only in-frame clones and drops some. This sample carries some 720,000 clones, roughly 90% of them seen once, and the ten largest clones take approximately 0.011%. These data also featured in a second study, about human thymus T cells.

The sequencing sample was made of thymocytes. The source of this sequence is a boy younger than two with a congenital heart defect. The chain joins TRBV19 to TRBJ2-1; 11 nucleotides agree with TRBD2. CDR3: CASSAKLAGAGNEQFF. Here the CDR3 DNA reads TGTGCCAGTAGTGCAAAACTAGCGGGAGCCGGCAATGAGCAGTTCTTC. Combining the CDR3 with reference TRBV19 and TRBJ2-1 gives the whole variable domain DGGITQSPKYLFRKEGQNVTLSCEQNLNHDAMYWYRQDPGQGLRLIYYSQIVNDFQKGDIAEGYSVSREKKESFPLTVTSAQKNPTAFYLCASSAKLAGAGNEQFFGPGTRLTVL.